What follows are 20 T cell receptor beta chains derived from one specimen sequenced in a study of blood T cell repertoires in COVID-19. Generated by immunoSEQ multiplex PCR, the TCRdb table keeps only in-frame clones and is missing some. The repertoire has 150,000 or so clones, 85% to 90% of them found once; the top ten carry around an eighth. Sequenced sample: peripheral blood. These receptors all come from a man between 18 and 29 years old with COVID-19, enrolled during active disease.

This rearrangement joins TRBV12-5 to TRBJ2-3; 16 bases agree with TRBD2. Germline V gene data show CDR1 as LGHNT and CDR2 as FRNRAP. The CDR3 consists of 21 residues. Trimming at V came to 0 bases and at J to 0 bases, leaving 9 bases not matched to a gene. The DNA of the CDR3 is TGTGCTAGTGGTTTGGTACCGGGACTAGCGGGAGGGAGGGCAAGCACAGATACGCAGTATTTT. It encodes CASGLVPGLAGGRASTDTQYF.

The J gene is TRBJ2-2, the V gene TRBV24-1; 7 positions agree with TRBD2. V dropped 3 bases and J dropped 2; count of bases not matched to a gene: 2. Germline V gives CDR1 KGHDR, CDR2 SFDVKD. This CDR3 has 15 amino acids. The CDR3 region has the DNA TGTGCCACCAGTGATGGCGGGAGAAACACCGGGGAGCTGTTTTTT. It yields the protein CATSDGGRNTGELFF.

The CDR3 is CASSLGVAGADTQYF. CDR3 bases: TGCGCCAGCAGCCTGGGGGTAGCGGGAGCAGATACGCAGTATTTT. The chain is built from TRBV5-1 and TRBJ2-3; 9 bases fit TRBD2. The V gene's germline CDR1 is SGHRS and CDR2 YFSETQ. Unmatched junction bases numbered 7, after V lost 4 bases and J lost 4 bases. The CDR3 is 15 residues long.

V is TRBV6-6 and J is TRBJ2-3; 7 positions agree with TRBD1. The CDR3 length is 13 residues. The V gene's germline CDR1 is MNHNY and CDR2 SVGAGI (reference sequence). V shed 6 bases, J shed 3 bases, and the junction held 3 bases outside the gene matches. CDR3 DNA sequence: TGTGCCAGCAGGACAGGGTATACAGATACGCAGTATTTT. This codes for CASRTGYTDTQYF.

The genes are TRBV2 and TRBJ1-1; D is unclear. Germline V gives CDR1 SNHLY, CDR2 FYNNEI. Trimming shortened V by 6 bases and J by 1 base, and 9 bases separated the two germline ends. The CDR3 loop spans 13 amino acids. CDR3 sequence reads: CASSATGNTEAFF. As DNA, the CDR3 is TGTGCCAGCAGCGCGACGGGGAACACTGAAGCTTTCTTT. Based on the CDR3 plus reference TRBV2 and TRBJ1-1, the full variable domain is EPEVTQTPSHQVTQMGQEVILRCVPISNHLYFYWYRQILGQKVEFLVSFYNNEISEKSEIFDDQFSVERPDGSNFTLKIRSTKLEDSAMYFCASSATGNTEAFFGQGTRLTVV.

The chain recombines TRBV19 with TRBJ1-5; TRBD1 agrees at 11 bases. Trimming at V came to 6 bases and at J to 0 bases, leaving 7 bases not matched to a gene. The CDR3 contains 17 residues. Germline lookup yields CDR1 LNHDA and CDR2 SQIVND (reference sequence). The CDR3 loop is CASRRTGGEISNQPQHF. The DNA for the CDR3 is TGTGCCAGTAGGAGGACAGGGGGCGAAATTAGCAATCAGCCCCAGCATTTT. The whole variable domain, filled in from reference TRBV19 and TRBJ1-5, reads DGGITQSPKYLFRKEGQNVTLSCEQNLNHDAMYWYRQDPGQGLRLIYYSQIVNDFQKGDIAEGYSVSREKKESFPLTVTSAQKNPTAFYLCASRRTGGEISNQPQHFGDGTRLSIL.

The genes are TRBV6-2 or TRBV6-3 and TRBJ2-7; TRBD2 is a possible D gene (5 bases). V lost 5 bases to trimming and J lost 0 bases, with 11 bases between them. In germline, CDR1 is MNHEY, CDR2 SVGEGT. The length of the CDR3 is 14 residues. The CDR3 sequence is CASSRGLISYEQYF. In DNA form, the CDR3 reads TGTGCCAGCAGTCGAGGACTGATCTCCTACGAGCAGTACTTC.

The chain couples TRBV19 to TRBJ2-7; D is perhaps TRBD2 (6 bases). Trimming pared 0 bases from V and 3 bases from J, leaving 9 bases between. This CDR3 has 14 amino acids. Germline CDR1 LNHDA, CDR2 SQIVND (reference sequence). In DNA form, the CDR3 reads TGTGCCAGTAGTATAGACGGCGGGAACTACGAGCAGTACTTC. Its translation: CASSIDGGNYEQYF.

The chain combines TRBV7-9 with TRBJ2-2; D perhaps matches TRBD2 (5 bases). There are 15 residues in the CDR3. The germline V and J ends were trimmed by 3 bases and 5 bases, with 13 bases remaining between them. Germline V gene data show CDR1 as SEHNR and CDR2 as FQNEAQ (reference sequence). The CDR3 reads CASSFPGLGTGELFF. The DNA for the CDR3 is TGTGCCAGCAGCTTTCCGGGATTGGGAACCGGGGAGCTGTTTTTT.

The gene calls are TRBV18 and TRBJ2-3; 7 bases match TRBD2. CDR1 and CDR2 (germline): KGHSH, LQKENI. The length of the CDR3 is 17 residues. After removal of 3 bases from V and 0 bases from J, the junction contained 9 bases not matched to a gene. Here the CDR3 DNA reads TGTGCCAGCTCACCCCAACTAGCGCTAACGAGCACAGATACGCAGTATTTT. Translating it yields CASSPQLALTSTDTQYF.

The DNA of the CDR3 is TGTGCCAGCATCGGGGGATCAGGGTTAAAGGGCAATGAGCAGTTCTTC. Protein product: CASIGGSGLKGNEQFF. The rearrangement uses TRBV5-5 and TRBJ2-1, with D possibly TRBD2 on 6 matching bases. The CDR3 contains 16 residues. CDR1 is SGHKS and CDR2 is YYEKEE in the germline V gene (reference sequence). The germline V and J ends were trimmed by 6 bases and 6 bases, with 22 bases remaining between them.

The chain carries TRBV9 and TRBJ1-1, with D maybe TRBD1 (5 bases). Germline V gives CDR1 SGDLS, CDR2 YYNGEE. CDR3 length: 14 residues. Trimming removed 3 bases from V and 6 bases from J, with 15 bases in between. The CDR3 spells CASSGDGGEAEAFF. The DNA of the CDR3 is TGTGCCAGCAGCGGGGACGGCGGGGAGGCTGAAGCTTTCTTT.

The rearrangement joins TRBV27 to TRBJ1-1; D unclear. Germline V CDR1 and CDR2: MNHEY, SMNVEV (reference sequence). The CDR3 contains 12 residues. Trimming cost V 5 bases and J 1 base, with 5 bases left between them. CDR3 loop: CASSGPNTEAFF. DNA of the CDR3: TGTGCCAGCAGTGGCCCGAACACTGAAGCTTTCTTT.

This clone was detected only a few times. The V gene is TRBV5-3, the J gene TRBJ2-2, with 7 bases identical to TRBD2. TRBV5-3 is an open reading frame, and its role is uncertain. V shed 3 bases, J shed 5 bases, and the junction held 13 bases outside the gene matches. There are 17 residues in the CDR3. In DNA form, the CDR3 reads TGTGCCAGAAGCTCCCCGCTCAGCGGGGACGGAACCGGGGAGCTGTTTTTT. This translates into CARSSPLSGDGTGELFF.

The rearrangement joins TRBV15 to TRBJ1-2; 8 bases align to TRBD1. The CDR3 extends over 14 amino acids. CDR1 and CDR2 from the germline V gene are LNHNV and YYDKDF (reference sequence). V was pared by 3 bases and J by 1 base, with 1 base of the junction left unmatched. The CDR3 coding sequence is TGTGCCACCAGCAGGACAGGGGTTAACTATGGCTACACCTTC. Amino acids: CATSRTGVNYGYTF.

This sequence joins TRBV28 and TRBJ2-7, with 8 positions matching TRBD1. Germline V gene data show CDR1 as MDHEN and CDR2 as SYDVKM. J was trimmed by 2 bases and V by 2 bases; bases with no gene match: 5. This CDR3 comprises 15 residues. The CDR3 sequence is CASSLEGTGTYEQYF. CDR3 nucleotides: TGTGCCAGCAGTTTAGAAGGGACAGGTACCTACGAGCAGTACTTC.

This chain links TRBV29-1 with TRBJ2-3; 7 nucleotides line up with TRBD2. The germline V gene encodes CDR1 SQVTM and CDR2 ANQGSEA. After removal of 6 bases from V and 2 bases from J, the junction contained 5 bases not matched to a gene. The CDR3 length is 13 residues. CDR3 in DNA: TGCAGCGTCCTAGCGGTTTTCACAGATACGCAGTATTTT. This codes for CSVLAVFTDTQYF.

The chain uses TRBV18 and TRBJ2-1, with D possibly being TRBD2 (6 bases). This CDR3 is built from 13 residues. In germline, CDR1 is KGHSH, CDR2 LQKENI. V gave up 10 bases and J gave up 2 bases, with 12 bases separating them. Written as DNA, the CDR3 is TGTGCCACCGCTAGCGAAACCTACAATGAGCAGTTCTTC. Its translation is CATASETYNEQFF.

The chain links TRBV5-1 to TRBJ2-7; 9 bases align to TRBD1. Germline V gene sequence: CDR1 SGHRS, CDR2 YFSETQ. The CDR3 sequence is 16 residues long. Losses at the gene ends were 4 bases for V and 4 bases for J; bases not matched to a gene: 12. CDR3: CASSHLSWGTGYEQYF. CDR3 nucleotides: TGCGCCAGCAGCCATCTTAGTTGGGGGACAGGGTACGAGCAGTACTTC. Based on the CDR3 plus reference TRBV5-1 and TRBJ2-7, the full variable domain is KAGVTQTPRYLIKTRGQQVTLSCSPISGHRSVSWYQQTPGQGLQFLFEYFSETQRNKGNFPGRFSGRQFSNSRSEMNVSTLELGDSALYLCASSHLSWGTGYEQYFGPGTRLTVT.

The chain carries TRBV4-1 and TRBJ1-1, with D possibly being TRBD1 (6 bases). V was cut by 3 bases and J by 1 base, with 12 bases left in between. This CDR3 comprises 15 residues. Germline V gene lookup returns CDR1 MGHRA and CDR2 YSYEKL. The chain's CDR3 is CASSQTTGANTEAFF. The DNA for the CDR3 is TGCGCCAGCAGCCAGACGACAGGAGCGAACACTGAAGCTTTCTTT.